Listed below are T cell receptor beta chains from one sample, sequenced in a study of CD8 T cells in Susac syndrome. TCRdb fed the immunoSEQ multiplex PCR reads into MiXCR, producing one record per CDR3 protein. Of approximately 120,000 distinct CDR3 sequences listed, about 90% are singletons. Source material: CD8+ T cells from PBMCs. These TCRs come from a human donor with multiple sclerosis. CDR3s include the opening cysteine and the closing phenylalanine or tryptophan. D genes are given only for firm matches. A row's size may be missing; if present it is once, few, many or a size class.

v_gene	j_gene	d_gene	abundance	CDR3nt	CDR3aa
TRBV12-3/TRBV12-4	TRBJ2-7	.	.	TGTGCCAGCAGCCCCGGGTCCCCCGAGCAGTACTTC	CASSPGSPEQYF
TRBV30	TRBJ2-1	.	.	TGTGCCTGGGGCTGGTCAGATGAGCAGTTCTTC	CAWGWSDEQFF
TRBV7-2	TRBJ1-1	.	.	TGTGCCAGCAGCTGGGGTGGCTACACTGAAGCTTTCTTT	CASSWGGYTEAFF
TRBV28	TRBJ1-3	.	.	TGTGCCAGCAGTTTATACCCCACACCGAGCTCTGGAAACACCATATATTTT	CASSLYPTPSSGNTIYF
TRBV11-2	TRBJ1-1	.	.	TGTGCCAGCAGCTTAATAGCTAACACTGAAGCTTTCTTT	CASSLIANTEAFF
TRBV19	TRBJ2-1	TRBD2	.	TGTGCCAGCGGGGGAGTAGCGGGAGCGCCTAATGAGCAGTTCTTC	CASGGVAGAPNEQFF
TRBV23-1	TRBJ2-5	TRBD2	.	TGCGCCAGCAGTCAATCGGGGACTAGCGGGAGACGGGGGAGGTTGGAGACCCAGTACTTC	CASSQSGTSGRRGRLETQYF
TRBV12-3/TRBV12-4	TRBJ1-3	.	.	TGTGCCAGCAGTTCCGGCCTTGAGGACACCATATATTTT	CASSSGLEDTIYF
TRBV2	TRBJ1-2	TRBD1	.	TGTGCCAGCTTCGGGACAGACTATGGCTACACCTTC	CASFGTDYGYTF
TRBV3-1	TRBJ2-3	.	.	TGTGCCAGCAGCCAAGATCCTGACCGATCGGGCACAGATACGCAGTATTTT	CASSQDPDRSGTDTQYF
TRBV19	TRBJ1-4	.	.	TGTGCCAGTAGTCGCTGGACTGGGCCCAATGAAAAACTGTTTTTT	CASSRWTGPNEKLFF
TRBV27	TRBJ1-1	.	.	TGTGCCAGCAGTTTATCGAGGGACACTGAAGCTTTCTTT	CASSLSRDTEAFF
TRBV11-2	TRBJ2-7	.	.	TGTGCCAGCAGCTTCGAGTCCCCCTACGAGCAGTACTTC	CASSFESPYEQYF
TRBV18	TRBJ2-3	TRBD2	.	TGTGCCAGCTCCCCGGCCTTAGCGGGAGATACAGATACGCAGTATTTT	CASSPALAGDTDTQYF
TRBV19	TRBJ1-1	.	.	TGTGCCAGTAGTATTGGCATCTTAGGCACTGAAGCTTTCTTT	CASSIGILGTEAFF
TRBV30	TRBJ2-7	.	.	TGTGCCTGGAGTGGACGGGAGAAGTTGTACGAGCAGTACTTC	CAWSGREKLYEQYF
TRBV28	TRBJ2-2	.	once	TGTGCCAGCAGTTACCAGACCGGGGAGCTGTTTTTT	CASSYQTGELFF
TRBV12-3/TRBV12-4	TRBJ1-2	.	.	TGTGCCAGCAGCCCCGGAGGGTTGATCAATGGCTACACCTTC	CASSPGGLINGYTF
TRBV4-2	TRBJ2-2	.	.	TGTGCCAGCAGCCTAGGGGAGCGAGAGTCCGGGGAGCTGTTTTTT	CASSLGERESGELFF
TRBV25-1	TRBJ2-7	.	.	TGTGCCAGCAGTGAGGTTTGGTACGAGCAGTACTTC	CASSEVWYEQYF
TRBV12-3/TRBV12-4	TRBJ1-1	.	.	TGTGCCAGCAGGCAAAGCCTGGGTGATGAAGCTTTCTTT	CASRQSLGDEAFF
TRBV15	TRBJ1-1	.	.	TGTGCCACCAGCAGAGATCCTGCGGAGGCCCCGATTATGAACACTGAAGCTTTCTTT	CATSRDPAEAPIMNTEAFF